These T cell receptor beta chains were read from a single sample in a study of early T cells in non-severe SARS-CoV-2 infection. TCRdb independently ran MiXCR on the 5' RACE reads; one entry per CDR3 protein. The table shows roughly 77,000 distinct CDR3 sequences, with 9% to 15% occurring only once. The specimen was whole blood. These receptors all come from an adult who was a healthcare worker with PCR-confirmed SARS-CoV-2 infection or an uninfected control (not recorded which). Both conserved end residues are part of each CDR3.

v_gene,CDR3aa
TRBV7-6,CASSLQLAGHYNEQFF
TRBV12-3/TRBV12-4,CASSLGTPRGNSPLHF
TRBV4-1,CASSPIGTGDEQYF
TRBV6-5,CASSFGTSTTYEQYF
TRBV7-8,CASSLETGAYGYTF
TRBV29-1,CSVDRVEGYGYTF
TRBV29-1,CSVEGGTFTDTQYF
TRBV11-3,CASSSRDRAYEQYF
TRBV25-1,CASSPRRGNTIYF
TRBV11-2,CASSLAHGGPNTEAFF
TRBV12-3/TRBV12-4,CASSYRREKLFF
TRBV5-1,CASSFEGEKTQYF
TRBV6-4,CASSDATSGSNEQFF
TRBV29-1,CSVILAGCPTDTQYF
TRBV29-1,CSVSGPAGGFTEAFF
TRBV10-3,CAISPGGEVEKLFF
TRBV18,CASSPRSGTSNYEQFF
TRBV10-3,CAISESGQGGQPQHF
TRBV3-2,CASSRGQDIDTQYF
TRBV6-5,CASSYKNRDGFTEAFF
TRBV19,CASTSAAGRGEQYF
TRBV28,CASSPSGRPSNEQFF
TRBV5-1,CASSPGGSGEQYF
TRBV7-3,CASSAPRGYEQYF
TRBV6-6,CASSLRAPGANVLTF